Shown below are 4 T cell receptor beta chains from a single sample sequenced in a study of blood T cell repertoires in COVID-19. TCRdb's copy holds only in-frame clones and misses some; the assay was immunoSEQ multiplex PCR. The table records more than 90,000 clones, around 80% of them present only once. The sample taken for sequencing was peripheral blood. The origin of the receptors is a man in his forties or fifties with acute or convalescent COVID-19.

The rearrangement links TRBV7-3 to TRBJ2-1; 10 bases are shared with TRBD2. V shed 2 bases, J shed 4 bases, and the junction held 8 bases outside the gene matches. The CDR3 contains 17 residues. Germline loops: CDR1 SGHTA, CDR2 FQGTGA. The CDR3 region has the DNA TGTGCCAGCAGCTTACTAGCGGGGGATCTAGTGTACAATGAGCAGTTCTTC. Amino acids: CASSLLAGDLVYNEQFF.

The rearrangement links TRBV7-9 to TRBJ2-7, with TRBD2 identical over 11 bases. V lost 5 bases, J lost 2 bases, and 5 bases stayed unmatched. The CDR3 has 15 residues. CDR1 is SEHNR, CDR2 FQNEAQ, per germline (reference sequence). This chain's CDR3 is CASSPGLAGTYEQYF. In nucleotides, the CDR3 is TGTGCCAGCAGCCCCGGACTAGCGGGTACCTACGAGCAGTACTTC.

This chain links TRBV13 with TRBJ1-3, with TRBD1 identical over 7 bases. After removal of 5 bases from V and 3 bases from J, the junction contained 4 bases not matched to a gene. Germline-derived CDR1 and CDR2 are PRHDT and FYEKMQ (reference sequence). CDR3 size: 14 residues. The CDR3 protein is CASSTDRVGNTIYF. The CDR3 nucleotides are TGTGCCAGCAGCACAGACAGGGTTGGAAACACCATATATTTT.

This chain joins TRBV9 and TRBJ2-5; 9 bases fit TRBD2. The CDR3 runs to 15 residues. CDR1 SGDLS and CDR2 YYNGEE come from the germline V gene. The trim removed 0 bases at V and 7 bases at J, leaving 7 bases unmatched. This chain's CDR3 is CASSVEKSGGLTQYF. CDR3 sequence (DNA): TGTGCCAGCAGCGTAGAGAAGAGCGGGGGGCTGACCCAGTACTTC.